Presented here are 26 T cell receptor beta chains from one specimen sequenced in a study of T cell repertoires in cytomegalovirus infection. These receptors' antigens are unknown. TCRdb re-called the reads through MiXCR, storing one row per CDR3 protein. The data hold around 900,000 distinct CDR3 sequences, with roughly 30% observed a single time. This specimen was cultured CD8+ T cells from PBMCs, taken from culture after CMV antigen stimulation. The receptors come from a human donor in good health (CMV status not recorded). Some clones in this sample may be carry-over from other donors' samples.

The rearrangement joins TRBV7-6 to TRBJ2-7; maybe TRBD1 (5 bases). The CDR3 has 13 residues. Trimming cost V 5 bases and J 2 bases, with 10 bases left between them. Looked up from germline, CDR1 is SGHVS and CDR2 is FNYEAQ. The DNA of the CDR3 is TGTGCCAGCAGCCAAAAGGACACCTACGAGCAGTACGTC. This codes for CASSQKDTYEQYV.

V is TRBV4-1 and J is TRBJ2-3; no definite D call. Between the trimmed V and J ends, which lost 1 base and 4 bases, there was a span of 6 bases. Per germline, CDR1 MGHRA and CDR2 YSYEKL. The CDR3 totals 13 residues. Here the CDR3 reads CASSQASPDTQYF. The CDR3, as DNA: TGCGCCAGCAGCCAAGCCAGCCCAGATACGCAGTATTTT.

At least ten counts were recorded for this clonotype. This chain uses TRBV12-3 or TRBV12-4 with TRBJ1-1, with 8 positions matching TRBD1. The length of the CDR3 is 15 residues. J gave up 4 bases and V 1 base, and 5 bases lay outside the gene matches. The CDR3 region has the DNA TGTGCCAGCAGTTTAGTGGACAGGGTGTTCACTGAAGCTTTCTTT. It specifies CASSLVDRVFTEAFF.

This clonotype has at least ten counts. The chain links TRBV28 to TRBJ1-4; TRBD1 is a possible D gene (6 bases). V shed 6 bases and J shed 2 bases, with 16 bases lying between them. The CDR3 is 16 residues long. Per the germline V gene, CDR1 is MDHEN and CDR2 is SYDVKM. The DNA for the CDR3 is TGTGCCAGCAGCCCTTCGGCCACAGGGACTAATGAAAAACTGTTTTTT. It specifies CASSPSATGTNEKLFF. Complete variable domain (other parts from reference TRBV28 and TRBJ1-4): DVKVTQSSRYLVKRTGEKVFLECVQDMDHENMFWYRQDPGLGLRLIYFSYDVKMKEKGDIPEGYSVSREKKERFSLILESASTNQTSMYLCASSPSATGTNEKLFFGSGTQLSVL.

This clonotype occurred many times. The rearrangement joins TRBV7-6 to TRBJ2-3; D call uncertain. CDR1 is SGHVS, CDR2 FNYEAQ, per germline. Trimming shortened V by 5 bases and J by 0 bases, and 12 bases separated the two germline ends. This CDR3 is built from 15 residues. The CDR3 nucleotides are TGTGCCAGCAGCCCGCGACTGGCTAGCACAGATACGCAGTATTTT. Translation: CASSPRLASTDTQYF. Full variable domain (rest looked up from reference TRBV7-6 and TRBJ2-3): GAGVSQSPRYKVTKRGQDVALRCDPISGHVSLYWYRQALGQGPEFLTYFNYEAQQDKSGLPNDRFSAERPEGSISTLTIQRTEQRDSAMYRCASSPRLASTDTQYFGPGTRLTVL.

This clonotype was counted a few times. The rearrangement links TRBV27 to TRBJ1-6, with 7 bases fitting TRBD1. The V gene's germline CDR1 is MNHEY and CDR2 SMNVEV (reference sequence). The CDR3 runs 14 residues. V shed 4 bases and J 8 bases; nucleotides not matched to a gene: 5. The CDR3 loop reads CASSWGQGDSPLHF. DNA of the CDR3: TGTGCCAGCAGTTGGGGGCAGGGGGATTCACCCCTCCACTTT.

The genes are TRBV12-3 or TRBV12-4 and TRBJ2-7; no definite D call. This CDR3 region has 8 residues. Trimming took off 7 bases at V and 13 bases at J, with 8 bases between the two ends. The CDR3 DNA sequence: TGTGCCAGCACACCAGCATACGTC. This sequence encodes CASTPAYV.

This clonotype was counted a few times. This sequence joins TRBV7-2 and TRBJ1-1; D is possibly TRBD1 (5 bases). Deletions cut 1 base from V and 1 base from J, with 10 bases between. Germline V lookup: CDR1 SGHTA, CDR2 FQGNSA. This CDR3 contains 15 residues. The CDR3 region has the DNA TGTGCCAGCAGCTTAGATCGGCAGGGGAACACTGAAGCTTTCTTT. It yields the protein CASSLDRQGNTEAFF.

As for this clonotype: An end of the junction does not agree with germline; a read error may underlie this. The chain is built from TRBV10-3 and TRBJ2-5; TRBD1 might be the D (6 bases). The germline V gene encodes CDR1 ENHRY and CDR2 SYGVKD. CDR3 length: 14 amino acids. Here the CDR3 reads CAISERTVQGTQYF. The CDR3 region has the DNA TGTGCCATCAGTGAGCGGACAGTCCAAGGGACCCAGTACTTC.

The V gene is TRBV5-8, the J gene TRBJ2-3, with D uncertain. The CDR3 runs 15 residues. V lost 0 bases and J 3 bases, leaving 11 bases between the germline ends. The germline V gene encodes CDR1 SGHTS and CDR2 YDEGEE. The CDR3 sequence is CASSLGTIFTDTQYF. As DNA, the CDR3 is TGTGCCAGCAGCTTGGGCACTATCTTTACAGATACGCAGTATTTT. The full variable domain, rest sourced from reference TRBV5-8 and TRBJ2-3, is EAGVTQSPTHLIKTRGQQATLRCSPISGHTSVYWYQQALGLGLQFLLWYDEGEERNRGNFPPRFSGRQFPNYSSELNVNALELEDSALYLCASSLGTIFTDTQYFGPGTRLTVL.

The rearrangement joins TRBV27 to TRBJ2-2; perhaps TRBD1 as D (5 bases). The ends were cut back, 2 bases at V and 5 bases at J, with 12 bases in the middle. The CDR3 spans 15 residues. From germline, CDR1 is MNHEY and CDR2 SMNVEV (reference sequence). The CDR3 spells CASSLIGVDTGELFF. In DNA form, the CDR3 reads TGTGCCAGCAGTTTAATAGGGGTAGATACCGGGGAGCTGTTTTTT.

The chain combines TRBV15 with TRBJ1-1; weak D call: TRBD1 (5 bases). Per germline, CDR1 LNHNV and CDR2 YYDKDF (reference sequence). The V end lost 8 bases, the J end lost 0 bases, and 13 bases lay between the germline ends. This CDR3 comprises 14 residues. The DNA of the CDR3 is TGTGCCACCGAGGGATTGGGGGTGAACACTGAAGCTTTCTTT. As protein: CATEGLGVNTEAFF. Drawing the rest from reference TRBV15 and TRBJ1-1, the complete variable domain is DAMVIQNPRYQVTQFGKPVTLSCSQTLNHNVMYWYQQKSSQAPKLLFHYYDKDFNNEADTPDNFQSRRPNTSFCFLDIRSPGLGDTAMYLCATEGLGVNTEAFFGQGTRLTVV.

This clonotype has just a few counts. The chain is built from TRBV28 and TRBJ2-5, with 8 bases identical to TRBD2. CDR1 is MDHEN, CDR2 SYDVKM, per germline. V was clipped by 5 bases and J by 1 base; unmatched bases: 9. The CDR3 is made up of 16 amino acids. The CDR3 here is CASSPRWAGGQETQYF. CDR3 nucleotide sequence: TGTGCCAGCAGTCCCCGATGGGCGGGGGGCCAAGAGACCCAGTACTTC. Supplemented by reference TRBV28 and TRBJ2-5, the full variable domain reads DVKVTQSSRYLVKRTGEKVFLECVQDMDHENMFWYRQDPGLGLRLIYFSYDVKMKEKGDIPEGYSVSREKKERFSLILESASTNQTSMYLCASSPRWAGGQETQYFGPGTRLLVL.

V gene TRBV24-1 combines with J gene TRBJ2-3; the match to TRBD1 covers 9 bases. The germline V gene encodes CDR1 KGHDR and CDR2 SFDVKD. The CDR3 covers 15 residues. After removal of 5 bases from V and 7 bases from J, the junction contained 9 bases not matched to a gene. CDR3 in amino acids: CATSVPGQGRYTQYF. DNA of the CDR3: TGTGCCACCAGTGTCCCGGGACAGGGCAGGTATACGCAGTATTTT.

V is TRBV6-2 or TRBV6-3 and J is TRBJ2-7, with D perhaps TRBD1 (5 bases). Germline V gene data show CDR1 as MNHEY and CDR2 as SVGEGT. CDR3 length: 15 amino acids. The V end was cut by 4 bases, the J end by 4 bases, with 17 bases between. The CDR3 region is CASSSLQRQTYEQYV. The CDR3 DNA sequence: TGTGCCAGCAGTTCTCTCCAGAGACAGACTTACGAGCAGTACGTC.

The V call is TRBV4-3, the J call TRBJ2-1, with D tentatively TRBD1 (6 bases). V lost 0 bases, J lost 10 bases, and 13 bases lay in between. This CDR3 spans 14 amino acids. Germline CDR1 and CDR2: LGHNA and YSLEER. The CDR3 protein is CASSQDLTGREQFF. In nucleotides, the CDR3 is TGCGCCAGCAGCCAAGACTTAACAGGGAGAGAGCAGTTCTTC.

J is TRBJ2-3 and V is TRBV10-3, with 10 bases lining up with TRBD2. The CDR3 is 15 residues long. With V trimmed by 6 bases and J by 2 bases, 5 bases remained unmatched. From germline, CDR1 is ENHRY and CDR2 SYGVKD. CDR3 amino acids: CAISIAGGNTDTQYF. Here the CDR3 DNA reads TGTGCCATCAGCATAGCGGGGGGAAACACAGATACGCAGTATTTT.

This clonotype was seen a handful of times. This chain links TRBV12-3 or TRBV12-4 with TRBJ1-2; weak D call: TRBD1 (6 bases). The length of the CDR3 is 14 residues. The germline V and J ends were trimmed by 6 bases and 8 bases, with 19 bases remaining between them. This CDR3 reads CASRREQGPDGYTF. The CDR3, as DNA: TGTGCCAGCAGGCGGGAACAGGGCCCCGACGGCTACACCTTC.

The table lists this clonotype with a few counts. The V and J genes are TRBV7-9 and TRBJ2-1, with 7 bases identical to TRBD2. This CDR3 region has 15 residues. Looked up from germline, CDR1 is SEHNR and CDR2 is FQNEAQ (reference sequence). Trimming cost V 5 bases and J 4 bases; bases outside gene matches: 8. In DNA form, the CDR3 reads TGTGCCAGCAGCCGGTTCCTAGCGGCTTACAATGAGCAGTTCTTC. This codes for CASSRFLAAYNEQFF.

The genes are TRBV2 and TRBJ2-1; D not certain. Germline V gives CDR1 SNHLY, CDR2 FYNNEI. CDR3 length: 12 residues. Trimming left V 10 bases short and J 4 bases short, with 11 bases between. The CDR3 DNA is TGTGCCATGAACCTGGGGTACAATGAGCAGTTCTTC. Translation: CAMNLGYNEQFF.

The V and J genes are TRBV12-3 or TRBV12-4 and TRBJ2-7; D is unclear. This CDR3 contains 12 residues. Trimming pared 3 bases from V and 7 bases from J, leaving 10 bases between. CDR3 sequence reads: CASSLDLWEQYF. CDR3 nucleotide sequence: TGTGCCAGCAGTTTGGACCTATGGGAGCAGTACTTC.

This clonotype has at least ten counts. The chain recombines TRBV7-2 with TRBJ2-3, with a weak D call TRBD1 (5 bases). This CDR3 is 17 amino acids long. Germline V gene data show CDR1 as SGHTA and CDR2 as FQGNSA. V was shortened by 4 bases and J by 2 bases, with 19 bases between the two germline ends. As DNA, the CDR3 is TGTGCCAGCAGCTCGGAGACAGTCGGCGGTTACACAGATACGCAGTATTTT. It encodes CASSSETVGGYTDTQYF.

This clonotype was detected many times. This chain uses TRBV11-2 with TRBJ2-3; D is tentatively TRBD1 or TRBD2 (6 bases each). Germline V gene lookup returns CDR1 SGHAT and CDR2 FQNNGV. V lost 1 base, J lost 11 bases, and 34 bases lay in between. CDR3 length equals 20 residues. This CDR3 reads CASSLVGPPASFPEGGLQYF. DNA for the CDR3: TGTGCCAGCAGCTTAGTTGGACCGCCGGCTTCCTTCCCCGAGGGGGGTTTGCAGTATTTT.

This chain connects TRBV20-1 to TRBJ2-2; 9 bases match TRBD2. Germline assignment: CDR1 DFQATT and CDR2 SNEGSKA (reference sequence). This CDR3 has 16 amino acids. Trimming removed 2 bases from V and 4 bases from J; junction bases left unmatched: 8. The CDR3 nucleotides read TGCAGTGCTAGACTAGCGGGGTCGCCGGCCACCGGGGAGCTGTTTTTT. Translated: CSARLAGSPATGELFF.

The rearrangement uses TRBV20-1 and TRBJ2-1, with 8 bases lining up with TRBD2. V trimming: 0 bases; J trimming: 4 bases; junction bases outside the gene matches: 5. From germline, CDR1 is DFQATT and CDR2 SNEGSKA (reference sequence). CDR3 size: 15 residues. DNA for the CDR3: TGCAGTGCTAGAGATTCGGGGGGGGGATACAATGAGCAGTTCTTC. Translation gives CSARDSGGGYNEQFF.

The chain carries TRBV5-6 and TRBJ1-5; D uncertain. V lost 0 bases, J lost 5 bases, and 9 bases lay in between. The CDR3 has 14 amino acids. CDR1 SGHDT and CDR2 YYEEEE come from the germline V gene. CDR3 DNA sequence: TGTGCCAGCAGCTTGGGGGAGGAGGATCAGCCCCAGCATTTT. Protein product: CASSLGEEDQPQHF.